The rows below give T cell receptor beta chains drawn from one sample of a study of technical replicates of blood from a handful of donors. This table comes from immunoSEQ multiplex PCR, and its TCRdb copy is limited to in-frame clones, with some not included. The sample yields over 85,000 clones, about 95% seen once. The sample taken for sequencing was T cells isolated from PBMCs. The receptors stem from a human donor in good health. Both conserved end residues are part of each CDR3. A D gene is named only where the DNA matches it firmly. Size is stated for part of the rows, as once, few or many counts, or as a class when the clone is expanded.

clone_size: NA; v_call: TRBV2; d_call: NA; j_call: TRBJ1-5; cdr3_aa: CASRATGYSNQPQHF; cdr3_nt: TGTGCCAGCAGGGCAACAGGGTATAGCAATCAGCCCCAGCATTTT
clone_size: once; v_call: TRBV9; d_call: TRBD1; j_call: TRBJ1-3; cdr3_aa: CASSPWDRVYSGNTIYF; cdr3_nt: TGTGCCAGCAGCCCGTGGGACAGGGTCTATTCTGGAAACACCATATATTTT
clone_size: NA; v_call: TRBV7-9; d_call: NA; j_call: TRBJ2-7; cdr3_aa: CASSFSSYEQYF; cdr3_nt: TGTGCCAGCAGCTTCTCCAGCTACGAGCAGTACTTC
clone_size: NA; v_call: TRBV7-9; d_call: TRBD2; j_call: TRBJ2-1; cdr3_aa: CASSPLQGLAGNEQFF; cdr3_nt: TGTGCCAGCAGCCCACTACAGGGACTAGCGGGGAACGAGCAGTTCTTC
clone_size: NA; v_call: TRBV6-6; d_call: NA; j_call: TRBJ1-4; cdr3_aa: CASARGFGRTNEKLFF; cdr3_nt: TGTGCCAGCGCCCGGGGGTTTGGTAGAACTAATGAAAAACTGTTTTTT
clone_size: NA; v_call: TRBV6-5; d_call: NA; j_call: TRBJ1-1; cdr3_aa: CASSPGENTEAFF; cdr3_nt: TGTGCCAGCAGCCCCGGGGAGAACACTGAAGCTTTCTTT
clone_size: NA; v_call: TRBV2; d_call: NA; j_call: TRBJ1-1; cdr3_aa: CASSVSGQGNTEAFF; cdr3_nt: TGTGCCAGCAGCGTATCGGGCCAGGGAAACACTGAAGCTTTCTTT
clone_size: NA; v_call: TRBV5-1; d_call: NA; j_call: TRBJ2-7; cdr3_aa: CASSSRGGVSYEQYF; cdr3_nt: TGCGCCAGCAGCTCTAGGGGGGGAGTAAGCTACGAGCAGTACTTC
clone_size: NA; v_call: TRBV5-6; d_call: NA; j_call: TRBJ1-2; cdr3_aa: CASSLGFLWPDYNGYTF; cdr3_nt: TGTGCCAGCAGTTTGGGGTTTTTATGGCCCGATTATAATGGCTACACCTTC
clone_size: NA; v_call: TRBV2; d_call: NA; j_call: TRBJ1-4; cdr3_aa: CASSGQIATNDEKLFF; cdr3_nt: TGTGCCAGCAGTGGACAGATTGCAACTAATGATGAAAAACTGTTTTTT
clone_size: once; v_call: TRBV19; d_call: NA; j_call: TRBJ1-5; cdr3_aa: CASTVRGQLNQPQHF; cdr3_nt: TGTGCCAGTACTGTCAGGGGCCAACTCAATCAGCCCCAGCATTTT
clone_size: NA; v_call: TRBV5-4; d_call: NA; j_call: TRBJ2-6; cdr3_aa: CASSWSSGANVLTF; cdr3_nt: TGTGCCAGCAGCTGGAGCTCTGGGGCCAACGTCCTGACTTTC
clone_size: NA; v_call: TRBV29-1; d_call: NA; j_call: TRBJ2-7; cdr3_aa: CSVEHSKSYEQYF; cdr3_nt: TGCAGCGTTGAACACAGTAAAAGCTACGAGCAGTACTTC
clone_size: NA; v_call: TRBV19; d_call: NA; j_call: TRBJ2-2; cdr3_aa: CASSSGLNTGELFF; cdr3_nt: TGTGCCAGTAGTAGCGGGTTGAACACCGGGGAGCTGTTTTTT
clone_size: NA; v_call: TRBV30; d_call: NA; j_call: TRBJ1-5; cdr3_aa: CAWSVPGTPGNQPQHF; cdr3_nt: TGTGCCTGGAGCGTTCCGGGAACCCCGGGAAATCAGCCCCAGCATTTT
clone_size: NA; v_call: TRBV9; d_call: NA; j_call: TRBJ2-1; cdr3_aa: CASSPHGALNEQFF; cdr3_nt: TGTGCCAGCAGCCCCCATGGGGCCCTTAATGAGCAGTTCTTC
clone_size: NA; v_call: TRBV2; d_call: TRBD1; j_call: TRBJ1-4; cdr3_aa: CAGKGTGTDLATNEKLFF; cdr3_nt: TGTGCCGGAAAGGGGACCGGGACAGACCTCGCAACTAATGAAAAACTGTTTTTT
clone_size: NA; v_call: TRBV4-3; d_call: TRBD2; j_call: TRBJ2-1; cdr3_aa: CASSQAVRERNEQFF; cdr3_nt: TGCGCCAGCAGCCAAGCGGTGCGGGAGCGCAATGAGCAGTTCTTC
clone_size: NA; v_call: TRBV4-1; d_call: NA; j_call: TRBJ2-3; cdr3_aa: CASSQERYTQYF; cdr3_nt: TGCGCCAGCAGCCAAGAGAGATATACGCAGTATTTT
clone_size: NA; v_call: TRBV4-1; d_call: TRBD1; j_call: TRBJ2-1; cdr3_aa: CASSRQDLRDRRTNEQFF; cdr3_nt: TGCGCCAGCAGCCGACAAGATCTTCGGGACAGGCGTACCAATGAGCAGTTCTTC
clone_size: NA; v_call: TRBV21-1; d_call: NA; j_call: TRBJ2-3; cdr3_aa: CASSKDVRWPGLAGADTQYF; cdr3_nt: TGTGCCAGCAGCAAAGACGTACGATGGCCGGGACTAGCGGGAGCGGATACGCAGTATTTT
clone_size: NA; v_call: TRBV5-1; d_call: NA; j_call: TRBJ2-2; cdr3_aa: CASSLVGGLGELFF; cdr3_nt: TGCGCCAGCAGCTTGGTTGGGGGCCTGGGGGAGCTGTTTTTT
clone_size: NA; v_call: TRBV4-3; d_call: NA; j_call: TRBJ1-1; cdr3_aa: CASSQTQGLNTEAFF; cdr3_nt: TGCGCCAGCAGCCAAACCCAGGGATTGAACACTGAAGCTTTCTTT